The subject of this entry is one T cell receptor beta chain. Method: immunoSEQ multiplex PCR; TCRdb's copy keeps in-frame clones and lacks some. The table includes 80,000 to 95,000 clones, about nine tenths detected once. The entry originates in a study of blood T cell repertoires in COVID-19. Study summary: Acute and convalescent COVID-19 specimens originated in the United States, Italy and Spain.

This CDR3 has 17 residues. The trim removed 0 bases at V and 7 bases at J, leaving 14 bases unmatched. From germline, CDR1 is SGHRS and CDR2 YFSETQ. V and J are TRBV5-1 and TRBJ2-3, with 7 bases lining up with TRBD1. The receptor comes from a woman in her 50s with active or convalescent COVID-19. The specimen sequenced was peripheral blood. The CDR3 here is CASSLAPRDRASYTQYF. CDR3 nucleotide sequence: TGCGCCAGCAGCTTGGCCCCTCGGGACAGAGCTTCTTATACGCAGTATTTT.